This T cell receptor (beta chain) was profiled in a study of tissue T cells after allogeneic stem cell transplantation. Study summary: Smaller viable blood or marrow samples skipped sorting for direct DNA extraction.

CDR1 is LNHDA and CDR2 is SQIVND in the germline V gene (reference sequence). The CDR3 totals 15 residues. V was trimmed by 6 bases and J by 3 bases, leaving 14 bases between them. This clone appeared a single time. What it binds is unknown. Clones were sequenced by immunoSEQ multiplex PCR, and TCRdb holds only the in-frame ones, with some missing. The sample lists tens of thousands of clones; roughly 92% were seen once. Overall study results and limits: Blood and spleen captured only part of the tissue TCR repertoire. The patient cohort was small and clinically heterogeneous, with limited sampling depth.

The gene calls are TRBV19 and TRBJ1-4; D ambiguous. The clonotype was recovered from a woman between 35 and 75 years old who later had graft-versus-host disease after an allogeneic stem cell transplant. Specimen: blood, collected before transplantation. CDR3 in amino acids: CASSPNDQPNEKLFF. Here the CDR3 DNA reads TGTGCCAGTAGCCCCAACGACCAACCTAATGAAAAACTGTTTTTT.